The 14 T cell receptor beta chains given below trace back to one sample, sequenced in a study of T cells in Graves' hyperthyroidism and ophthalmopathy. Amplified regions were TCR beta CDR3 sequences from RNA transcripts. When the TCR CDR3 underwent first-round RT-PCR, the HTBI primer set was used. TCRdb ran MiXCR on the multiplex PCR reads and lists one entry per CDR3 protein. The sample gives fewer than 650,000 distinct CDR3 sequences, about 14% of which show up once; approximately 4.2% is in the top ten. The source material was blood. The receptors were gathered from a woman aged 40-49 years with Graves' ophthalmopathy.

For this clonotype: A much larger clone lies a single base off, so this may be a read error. This chain's CDR3 is CASSLVAPATRELFF. CDR3 DNA sequence: TGTGCCAGCAGCTTAGTGGCGCCGGCCACCAGGGAGCTGTTTTTT. The V gene is TRBV7-2, the J gene TRBJ2-2, with D unresolved. The CDR3 is made up of 15 amino acids. Germline V CDR1 and CDR2: SGHTA, FQGNSA.

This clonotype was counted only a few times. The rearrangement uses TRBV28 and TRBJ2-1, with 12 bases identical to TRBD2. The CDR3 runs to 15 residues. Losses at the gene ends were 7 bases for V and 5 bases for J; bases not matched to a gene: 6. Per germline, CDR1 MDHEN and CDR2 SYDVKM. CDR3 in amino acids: CASTPTSGSDNEQFF. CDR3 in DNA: TGTGCCAGCACCCCGACTAGCGGGAGCGACAATGAGCAGTTCTTC.

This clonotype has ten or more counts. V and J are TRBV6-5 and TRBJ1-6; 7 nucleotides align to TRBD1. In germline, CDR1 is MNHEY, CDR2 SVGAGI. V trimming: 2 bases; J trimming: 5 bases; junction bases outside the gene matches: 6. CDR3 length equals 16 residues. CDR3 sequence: CASSYDNRGNNSPLHF. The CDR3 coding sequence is TGTGCCAGCAGTTACGATAACAGGGGAAATAATTCACCCCTCCACTTT.

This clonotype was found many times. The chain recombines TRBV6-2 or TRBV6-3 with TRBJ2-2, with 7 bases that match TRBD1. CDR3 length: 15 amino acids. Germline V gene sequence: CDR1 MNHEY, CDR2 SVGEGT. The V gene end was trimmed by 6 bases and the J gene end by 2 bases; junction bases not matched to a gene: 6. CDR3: CASRNDRANTGELFF. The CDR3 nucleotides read TGTGCCAGCAGGAATGACAGGGCTAACACCGGGGAGCTGTTTTTT.

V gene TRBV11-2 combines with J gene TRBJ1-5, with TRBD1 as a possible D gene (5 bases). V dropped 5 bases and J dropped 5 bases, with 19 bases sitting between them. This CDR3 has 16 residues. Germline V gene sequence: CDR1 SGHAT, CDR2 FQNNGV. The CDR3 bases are TGTGCCAGCAGCCCGAGGGGTCCGGACGGCGATCAGCCCCAGCATTTT. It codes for CASSPRGPDGDQPQHF.

Here the CDR3 reads CASTGGGVPETQYF. Here the CDR3 DNA reads TGTGCCAGCACCGGTGGAGGGGTCCCAGAGACCCAGTACTTC. The chain joins TRBV2 to TRBJ2-5; TRBD2 is a possible D gene (6 bases). The length of the CDR3 is 14 residues. The V and J ends lost 7 bases and 4 bases respectively, with 16 bases between them. Looked up from germline, CDR1 is SNHLY and CDR2 is FYNNEI. Using reference TRBV2 and TRBJ2-5 for the parts outside the CDR3, the full variable domain is EPEVTQTPSHQVTQMGQEVILRCVPISNHLYFYWYRQILGQKVEFLVSFYNNEISEKSEIFDDQFSVERPDGSNFTLKIRSTKLEDSAMYFCASTGGGVPETQYFGPGTRLLVL.

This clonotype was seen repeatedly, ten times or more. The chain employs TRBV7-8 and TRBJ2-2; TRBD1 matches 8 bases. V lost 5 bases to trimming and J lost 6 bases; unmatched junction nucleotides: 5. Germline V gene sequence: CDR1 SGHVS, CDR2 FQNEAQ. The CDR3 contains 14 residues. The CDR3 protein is CASSTWTGPGELFF. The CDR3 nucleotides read TGTGCCAGCAGCACTTGGACAGGGCCCGGGGAGCTGTTTTTT.

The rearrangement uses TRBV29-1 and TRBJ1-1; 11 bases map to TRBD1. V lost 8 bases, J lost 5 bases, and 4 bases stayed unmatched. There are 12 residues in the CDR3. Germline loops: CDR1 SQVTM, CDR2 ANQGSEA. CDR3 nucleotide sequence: TGCAGCCCCGGGACAGGGGGTACTGAAGCTTTCTTT. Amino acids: CSPGTGGTEAFF.

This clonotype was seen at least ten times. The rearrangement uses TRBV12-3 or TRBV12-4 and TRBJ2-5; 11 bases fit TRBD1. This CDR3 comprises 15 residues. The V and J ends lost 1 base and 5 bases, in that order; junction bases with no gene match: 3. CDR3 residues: CASSLGTGGFETQYF. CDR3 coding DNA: TGTGCCAGCAGTTTAGGGACAGGGGGCTTTGAGACCCAGTACTTC.

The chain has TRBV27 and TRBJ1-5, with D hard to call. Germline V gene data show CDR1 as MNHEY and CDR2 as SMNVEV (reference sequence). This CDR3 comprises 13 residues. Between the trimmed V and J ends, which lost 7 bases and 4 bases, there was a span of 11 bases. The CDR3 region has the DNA TGTGCCAGCATCCCAGGAGATAATCAGCCCCAGCATTTT. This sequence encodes CASIPGDNQPQHF.

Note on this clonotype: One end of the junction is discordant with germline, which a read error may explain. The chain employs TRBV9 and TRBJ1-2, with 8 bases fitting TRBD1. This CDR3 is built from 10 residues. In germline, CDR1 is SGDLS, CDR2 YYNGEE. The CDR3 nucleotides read TGTGCCAGCAGTCCCGGACAGGGAGTCTTC. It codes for CASSPGQGVF.

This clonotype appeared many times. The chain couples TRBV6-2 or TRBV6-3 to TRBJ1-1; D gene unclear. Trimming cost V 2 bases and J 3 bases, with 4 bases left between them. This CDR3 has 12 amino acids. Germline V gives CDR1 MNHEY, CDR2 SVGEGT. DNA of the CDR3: TGTGCCAGCAGTTACACGGACACTGAAGCTTTCTTT. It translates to CASSYTDTEAFF.

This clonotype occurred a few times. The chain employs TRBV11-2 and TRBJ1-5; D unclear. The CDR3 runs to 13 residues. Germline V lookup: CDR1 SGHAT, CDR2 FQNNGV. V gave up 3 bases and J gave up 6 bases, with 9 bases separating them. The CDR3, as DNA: TGTGCCAGCAGCTTCGACTGGGGTCAGCCCCAGCATTTT. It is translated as CASSFDWGQPQHF.

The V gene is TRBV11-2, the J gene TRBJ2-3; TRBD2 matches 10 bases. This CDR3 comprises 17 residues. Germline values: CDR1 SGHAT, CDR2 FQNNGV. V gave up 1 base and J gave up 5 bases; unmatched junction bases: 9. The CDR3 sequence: CASSLGVAGGPGDTQYF. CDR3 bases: TGTGCCAGCAGCTTAGGTGTAGCGGGAGGCCCGGGAGATACGCAGTATTTT.